This is a list of T cell receptor beta chains from one sample in a study of T cells expressing NK-cell markers. Reprocessing the 5' RACE reads, TCRdb reports a single entry for every CDR3 protein and omits DNA. The ten top clones account for less than 20%, within a sample of fewer than 200,000 distinct CDR3 sequences. Sequences were obtained from blood T cells: a sorted CD56 or NKG2C T cell subset, CD4+ or CD8+ T cells, or bulk PBMC T cells (not recorded which). The receptors shown here come from a woman aged 18-70 years in good health. Both conserved end residues are part of each CDR3.

cdr3_length	j_call	v_call	cdr3_aa
17	TRBJ2-1	TRBV4-1	CASSQGREHRPNNEQFF
15	TRBJ2-7	TRBV20-1	CSARRLAGGSYEQYF
16	TRBJ2-1	TRBV24-1	CATSVLTSGSYNEQFF
17	TRBJ2-3	TRBV7-8	CASSLRGLAGYTDTQYF
14	TRBJ1-1	TRBV28	CATTPARTNTEAFF
17	TRBJ2-7	TRBV19	CASSSSPSAHTSYEQYF
14	TRBJ2-2	TRBV9	CASSRGRRTGELFF
14	TRBJ1-1	TRBV6-5	CASSFLQGNTEAFF
16	TRBJ2-3	TRBV4-1	CASSRIRGGSTDTQYF
15	TRBJ2-3	TRBV11-2	CASSLMRHSTDTQYF
15	TRBJ2-3	TRBV7-3	CASSILAGDTDTQYF
12	TRBJ1-1	TRBV6-6	CASSHSSNEAFF
14	TRBJ2-2	TRBV11-2	CASSLARVTGELFF
16	TRBJ2-7	TRBV7-9	CASSRMTGTGPYEQYF
16	TRBJ1-1	TRBV7-9	CASSPIGQGRGTEAFF
12	TRBJ1-2	TRBV7-9	CASSPGGFGYTF